This paragraph reports one T cell receptor beta chain. Its antigen is currently unknown. The data stem from a study of blood T cells in healthy people across ages. Study-wide results and limits: More naive CD4+ cells and higher diversity marked long-lived donors relative to aged donors. Those diversity estimates obtained from one million T cells were thought to be underestimates. Among T cells, TCR beta diversity per million cells dropped roughly linearly as age rose.

Trimming took off 8 bases at V and 0 bases at J, with 12 bases between the two ends. The germline CDR1 and CDR2 sequences are SGHRS and YFSETQ. The CDR3 is 15 residues long. With a J-beta primer mix and a sample-barcoded 5' primer, a second PCR ran about 6 to 11 cycles. A template-switch adaptor containing 12 random nucleotides labeled each cDNA molecule. Via MiXCR, TCRdb re-called the 5' RACE reads, giving one row per CDR3 protein. Here the sample spans some 640,000 distinct CDR3 sequences, more than 40% being singletons. The TCR was taken from a woman aged 60-75 years in good health. This rearrangement joins TRBV5-1 to TRBJ2-6; D not certain. Specimen: blood. The CDR3 protein is CASTDGFSGANVLTF. In nucleotides, the CDR3 is TGCGCCAGTACCGACGGATTCTCTGGGGCCAACGTCCTGACTTTC.